The 17 T cell receptor beta chains presented below share a single source sample, sequenced in a study of blood T cell repertoires in COVID-19. The protocol was immunoSEQ multiplex PCR, while the TCRdb copy is restricted to in-frame clones and leaves out a portion. The repertoire includes some 83,000 clones, over 70% of them detected once, and over 8.5% sits in the top ten. The specimen sequenced was peripheral blood. These receptors all stem from a man aged 45-65 years with acute or convalescent COVID-19.

This clone was detected only once. This chain joins TRBV7-9 and TRBJ1-2, with D unresolved. Germline lookup yields CDR1 SEHNR and CDR2 FQNEAQ (reference sequence). Trimming took off 3 bases at V and 8 bases at J, with 16 bases between the two ends. The CDR3 contains 14 residues. CDR3 coding DNA: TGTGCCAGCAGCTTTATCGGAGTGGTATCAGGCTACACCTTC. Amino acids: CASSFIGVVSGYTF.

This clone was detected once. The rearrangement links TRBV6-2 or TRBV6-3 to TRBJ2-1; weak D call: TRBD2 (5 bases). Trimming removed 5 bases from V and 2 bases from J, with 13 bases in between. The CDR3 is 15 residues long. In germline, CDR1 is MNHEY, CDR2 SVGEGT. In DNA, the CDR3 is TGTGCCAGCAGTAGGTCCGAGGGCGCCTACAATGAGCAGTTCTTC. Translation gives CASSRSEGAYNEQFF.

CDR3 DNA: TGTGCCAGCAGCCAAGAGGGGGGACTACCCCGGGGGAACACTGAAGCTTTCTTT. The encoded protein is CASSQEGGLPRGNTEAFF. V gene TRBV4-2 combines with J gene TRBJ1-1; weak D call: TRBD1 (5 bases). CDR1 LGHNA and CDR2 YNFKEQ come from the germline V gene. Trimming took off 0 bases at V and 1 base at J, with 18 bases between the two ends. The CDR3 runs to 18 residues.

The chain joins TRBV5-6 to TRBJ1-4; D gene ambiguous. Trimming left V 4 bases short and J 8 bases short, with 18 bases between. The germline CDR1 and CDR2 sequences are SGHDT and YYEEEE. The CDR3 sequence is 15 residues long. Here the CDR3 reads CASSSRRVGAEKLFF. CDR3 DNA sequence: TGTGCCAGCAGCAGCAGGAGGGTGGGCGCCGAAAAACTGTTTTTT.

The gene calls are TRBV5-6 and TRBJ2-1; 10 nucleotides agree with TRBD2. Germline values: CDR1 SGHDT, CDR2 YYEEEE. The CDR3 has 18 residues. J gave up 0 bases and V 2 bases, and 8 bases lay outside the gene matches. CDR3 sequence (DNA): TGTGCCAGCAGCTTAAGAGCGGGGGGGCCCAGCTCCTACAATGAGCAGTTCTTC. This translates into CASSLRAGGPSSYNEQFF.

The chain recombines TRBV5-1 with TRBJ2-7; D possibly corresponds to TRBD1 (7 bases). Trimming took 0 bases from V and 1 from J, leaving 11 bases between them. Germline V gene sequence: CDR1 SGHRS, CDR2 YFSETQ. This CDR3 spans 15 amino acids. The CDR3 nucleotides read TGCGCCAGCAGCTTGGGGTCAGGGGGGTCCTACGAGCAGTACTTC. It is translated as CASSLGSGGSYEQYF.

The chain employs TRBV7-9 and TRBJ1-2; D unresolved. Trimming stripped 1 base from V and 4 bases from J, with 7 bases between. Germline-derived CDR1 and CDR2 are SEHNR and FQNEAQ (reference sequence). The CDR3 contains 13 residues. The CDR3 DNA follows: TGTGCCAGCAGCTTAGGAACAGCCTATGGCTACACCTTC. Translation gives CASSLGTAYGYTF.

The chain recombines TRBV4-3 with TRBJ2-7, with 8 bases aligning to TRBD1. CDR1 and CDR2 (germline): LGHNA, YSLEER. This CDR3 spans 17 amino acids. V shed 0 bases, J shed 0 bases, and the junction held 7 bases outside the gene matches. The CDR3 DNA reads as TGCGCCAGCAGCCAAGACTCGGTCGACAGGGGCTCCTACGAGCAGTACTTC. It yields the protein CASSQDSVDRGSYEQYF.

The chain has TRBV5-4 and TRBJ1-4; perhaps TRBD1 as D (5 bases). In germline, CDR1 is SGHNT, CDR2 YYREEE (reference sequence). This CDR3 region has 16 residues. V was cut by 0 bases and J by 7 bases, with 16 bases left in between. CDR3 residues: CASSLETRGVGEKLFF. The CDR3 DNA sequence: TGTGCCAGCAGCTTGGAGACCCGGGGGGTTGGTGAAAAACTGTTTTTT.

This clone showed up just a few times. The chain joins TRBV2 to TRBJ2-7; TRBD1 matches at 9 bases. Germline assignment: CDR1 SNHLY and CDR2 FYNNEI. This CDR3 has 14 amino acids. V was clipped by 3 bases and J by 4 bases; unmatched bases: 4. The CDR3 nucleotides are TGTGCCAGCAGTGAGAACAGGGGGCCGTACGAGCAGTACTTC. This encodes CASSENRGPYEQYF.

The CDR3 bases are TGTGCCAGCAGCCCAACCGGGACTAGCGCTTCCTACGAGCAGTACTTC. It codes for CASSPTGTSASYEQYF. The chain combines TRBV9 with TRBJ2-7; 10 positions match TRBD2. Germline CDR1 SGDLS, CDR2 YYNGEE. Trimming at V came to 4 bases and at J to 1 base, leaving 8 bases not matched to a gene. The CDR3 covers 16 residues.

The chain links TRBV10-3 to TRBJ2-2, with TRBD1 identical over 9 bases. This CDR3 has 16 amino acids. J gave up 0 bases and V 4 bases, and 3 bases lay outside the gene matches. Germline CDR1 ENHRY, CDR2 SYGVKD. The CDR3 DNA reads as TGTGCCATCAGTGGAGGGACAGGGACGAACACCGGGGAGCTGTTTTTT. Translation gives CAISGGTGTNTGELFF.

This rearrangement joins TRBV11-2 to TRBJ2-3; D is uncertain. From germline, CDR1 is SGHAT and CDR2 FQNNGV. Trimming shortened V by 1 base and J by 6 bases, and 5 bases separated the two germline ends. There are 12 residues in the CDR3. This CDR3 is CASSLGHDTQYF. The CDR3 bases are TGTGCCAGCAGCTTAGGGCATGATACGCAGTATTTT.

V usage is TRBV4-3 and J usage is TRBJ1-2; 8 bases map to TRBD1. Germline values: CDR1 LGHNA, CDR2 YSLEER. The CDR3 consists of 16 residues. V trimming: 3 bases; J trimming: 3 bases; junction bases outside the gene matches: 9. The CDR3 protein is CASSHGTGGEYYGYTF. DNA of the CDR3: TGCGCCAGCAGCCACGGGACAGGCGGCGAGTACTATGGCTACACCTTC.

This clone came up a few times. The chain has TRBV11-3 and TRBJ2-1; 9 bases map to TRBD2. From germline, CDR1 is SGHNT and CDR2 YENEEA. The CDR3 is 17 amino acids. V lost 1 base to trimming and J lost 8 bases; unmatched junction nucleotides: 12. The CDR3 spells CASSLGDWRGGRDEQFF. DNA for the CDR3: TGTGCCAGCAGCTTAGGGGATTGGCGGGGGGGCCGTGATGAGCAGTTCTTC.

The sample holds one count of this clone. CDR3 sequence (DNA): TGTGCCAGCAGCCAACAGGCCTACAATCAGCCCCAGCATTTT. This gives the protein CASSQQAYNQPQHF. The chain uses TRBV7-2 and TRBJ1-5; tentatively, D is TRBD1 (5 bases). This CDR3 contains 14 residues. Germline V gene lookup returns CDR1 SGHTA and CDR2 FQGNSA. V gave up 5 bases and J gave up 3 bases, with 11 bases separating them.

The chain combines TRBV7-6 with TRBJ2-6, with D maybe TRBD1 (5 bases). Germline-derived CDR1 and CDR2 are SGHVS and FNYEAQ. V lost 1 base and J 0 bases, leaving 10 bases between the germline ends. The CDR3 totals 17 residues. In DNA, the CDR3 is TGTGCCAGCAGCTTAGGACGACAGATCTCTGGGGCCAACGTCCTGACTTTC. Its protein product is CASSLGRQISGANVLTF.